Listed below are T cell receptor beta chains from one sample, sequenced in a study of blood T cell repertoires in COVID-19. The data were produced by immunoSEQ multiplex PCR, yet TCRdb's version contains in-frame clones alone and is incomplete. The sample yields around 230,000 clones, around nine tenths seen once. What was sequenced was PBMCs or T cells enriched from blood (not recorded which). The origin of the receptors is a woman aged 25 to 39 with acute COVID-19. Each CDR3 is given with its conserved first and last residue. The order of the fields is V gene, J gene, D gene, CDR3 protein, CDR3 DNA. A D gene is named only where the DNA matches it firmly.

v_gene: TRBV4-1; j_gene: TRBJ2-5; d_gene: -; CDR3aa: CASSRVRGKETQYF; CDR3nt: TGCGCCAGCAGCCGGGTCCGGGGTAAAGAGACCCAGTACTTC
v_gene: TRBV5-1; j_gene: TRBJ2-5; d_gene: -; CDR3aa: CASSLEGWETQYF; CDR3nt: TGCGCCAGCAGCTTGGAGGGGTGGGAGACCCAGTACTTC
v_gene: TRBV4-3; j_gene: TRBJ2-2; d_gene: -; CDR3aa: CASSQDGQVGAGELFF; CDR3nt: TGCGCCAGCAGCCAAGATGGCCAGGTCGGGGCCGGGGAGCTGTTTTTT
v_gene: TRBV28; j_gene: TRBJ2-3; d_gene: -; CDR3aa: CASSLPGSRDTQYF; CDR3nt: TGTGCCAGCAGTTTACCCGGTAGCCGAGATACGCAGTATTTT
v_gene: TRBV19; j_gene: TRBJ2-4; d_gene: TRBD1; CDR3aa: CASRRTGLAKNIQYF; CDR3nt: TGTGCCAGTAGGAGGACAGGGTTAGCCAAAAACATTCAGTACTTC
v_gene: TRBV6-1; j_gene: TRBJ1-2; d_gene: -; CDR3aa: CASSEPGDFNYGYTF; CDR3nt: TGTGCCAGCAGTGAACCGGGGGACTTTAACTATGGCTACACCTTC
v_gene: TRBV19; j_gene: TRBJ1-1; d_gene: -; CDR3aa: CASSIGGLLLNTEAFF; CDR3nt: TGTGCCAGTAGTATCGGGGGGTTGTTATTGAACACTGAAGCTTTCTTT
v_gene: TRBV6-6; j_gene: TRBJ2-3; d_gene: -; CDR3aa: CASSSLTGTQYF; CDR3nt: TGTGCCAGCAGTTCGCTCACTGGTACGCAGTATTTT
v_gene: TRBV7-8; j_gene: TRBJ2-7; d_gene: TRBD1; CDR3aa: CASSLVGTGGYEQYF; CDR3nt: TGTGCCAGCAGCTTAGTTGGAACAGGGGGCTACGAGCAGTACTTC
v_gene: TRBV6-6; j_gene: TRBJ1-1; d_gene: -; CDR3aa: CASSYDLRGTEAFF; CDR3nt: TGTGCCAGCAGTTATGATCTCAGGGGAACTGAAGCTTTCTTT
v_gene: TRBV5-4; j_gene: TRBJ2-3; d_gene: TRBD1; CDR3aa: CASSPRDRYTDTQYF; CDR3nt: TGTGCCAGCAGCCCCCGGGACAGATACACAGATACGCAGTATTTT
v_gene: TRBV28; j_gene: TRBJ1-2; d_gene: -; CDR3aa: CASSYGGSNYGYTF; CDR3nt: TGTGCCAGCAGTTATGGGGGGTCTAACTATGGCTACACCTTC
v_gene: TRBV7-9; j_gene: TRBJ1-3; d_gene: -; CDR3aa: CASSLGTASGNTIYF; CDR3nt: TGTGCCAGCAGCTTAGGGACAGCCTCTGGAAACACCATATATTTT
v_gene: TRBV30; j_gene: TRBJ1-5; d_gene: TRBD1; CDR3aa: CAWSVPRQGNQPQHF; CDR3nt: TGTGCCTGGAGTGTACCCCGACAGGGGAATCAGCCCCAGCATTTT
v_gene: TRBV19; j_gene: TRBJ1-2; d_gene: TRBD1; CDR3aa: CASSPGDRAYGYTF; CDR3nt: TGTGCCAGTAGTCCAGGAGACAGGGCCTATGGCTACACCTTC